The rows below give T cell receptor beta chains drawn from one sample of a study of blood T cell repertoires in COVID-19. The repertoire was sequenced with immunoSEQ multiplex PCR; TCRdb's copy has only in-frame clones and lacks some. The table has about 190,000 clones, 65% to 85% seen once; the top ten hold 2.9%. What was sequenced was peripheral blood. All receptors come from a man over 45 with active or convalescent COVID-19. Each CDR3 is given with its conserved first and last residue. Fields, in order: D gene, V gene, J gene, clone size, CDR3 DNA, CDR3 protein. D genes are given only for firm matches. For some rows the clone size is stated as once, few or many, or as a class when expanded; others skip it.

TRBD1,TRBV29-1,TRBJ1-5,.,TGCAGCGCCGGAGGGGGACAGGGGAATCAGCCCCAGCATTTT,CSAGGGQGNQPQHF
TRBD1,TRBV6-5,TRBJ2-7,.,TGTGCCATCCATCCGGGACAGGGATATCGGGAGCAGTACTTC,CAIHPGQGYREQYF
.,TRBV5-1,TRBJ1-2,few,TGCGCCAGCAGCTTGGCTGGGGGCGGCAACTATGGCTACACCTTC,CASSLAGGGNYGYTF
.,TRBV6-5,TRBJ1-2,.,TGTGCCAGCAGTTACTCGAGTCCGGGTAACTATGGCTACACCTTC,CASSYSSPGNYGYTF
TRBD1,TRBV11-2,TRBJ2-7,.,TGTGCCAGCAGCTTAGGAACAGGGGAAGGGCCATACGAGCAGTACTTC,CASSLGTGEGPYEQYF
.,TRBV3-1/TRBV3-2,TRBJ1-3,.,TGTGCCAGCCTCTCCTCTGGAAACACCATATATTTT,CASLSSGNTIYF
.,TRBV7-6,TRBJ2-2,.,TGTGCCAGCAGCTCCCGGGACACAAACACCGGGGAGCTGTTTTTT,CASSSRDTNTGELFF
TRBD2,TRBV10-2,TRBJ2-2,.,TGCGCCAGCAAAGAGCGGGGGCCCGGGGAGCTGTTTTTT,CASKERGPGELFF
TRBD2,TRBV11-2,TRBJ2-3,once,TGTGCCAGCAGCCCCCCCGGCGGGGGGGTGGCAGATACGCAGTATTTT,CASSPPGGGVADTQYF
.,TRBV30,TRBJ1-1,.,TGTGCCTGGCTGCACAGGGTTGGGGCTTTCTTT,CAWLHRVGAFF
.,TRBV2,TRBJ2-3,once,TGTGCCAGCAGCTCGGGTTGGAGCACAGATACGCAGTATTTT,CASSSGWSTDTQYF
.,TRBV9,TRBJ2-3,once,TGTGCCAGCAGCGTAGAAGGGACATCCCGAGATACGCAGTATTTT,CASSVEGTSRDTQYF
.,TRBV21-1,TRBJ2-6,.,TGTGCCAGCAGCAAAGGAGAGCCACAGAGTACTGTATCTGGGGCCAACGTCCTGACTTTC,CASSKGEPQSTVSGANVLTF
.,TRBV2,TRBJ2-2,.,TGTGCCAGCAGTGAACTGGGCCCTACAAATTCGGGGGAGCTGTTTTTT,CASSELGPTNSGELFF
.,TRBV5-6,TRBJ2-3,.,TGTGCCAGCAGCTTGACAGACGGCACAGATACGCAGTATTTT,CASSLTDGTDTQYF
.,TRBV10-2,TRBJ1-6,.,TGCGCCAGCACCGAGGACAGTAGCTCCTATAATTCACCCCTCCACTTT,CASTEDSSSYNSPLHF
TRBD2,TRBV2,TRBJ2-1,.,TGTGCCAGCGCCATGTACGGGAGGGGGGGTTACAATGAGCAGTTCTTC,CASAMYGRGGYNEQFF
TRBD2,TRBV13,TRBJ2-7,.,TGTGCCAGCAGCCAGAATTCCCAAGCGGGAGGGGTTGAATCCTTCTCCTACGAGCAGTACTTC,CASSQNSQAGGVESFSYEQYF
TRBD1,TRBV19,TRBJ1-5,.,TGTGCCAGTAGTGGGGTAGGGGGCGTTCAGCCCCAGCATTTT,CASSGVGGVQPQHF
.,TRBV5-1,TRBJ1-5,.,TGCGCCAGCAGCCCCCGGGACTTCAATCAGCCCCAGCATTTT,CASSPRDFNQPQHF
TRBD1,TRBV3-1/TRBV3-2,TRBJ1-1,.,TGTGCCAGCAGCCAAGGGACAGGGACTGAAGCTTTCTTT,CASSQGTGTEAFF
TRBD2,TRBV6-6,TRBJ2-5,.,TGTGCCAGCAGTCGTCCCTTCAGGGCGGGGGGGGTGGAGACCCAGTACTTC,CASSRPFRAGGVETQYF
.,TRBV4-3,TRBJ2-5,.,TGCGCCAGCAGCCAAGATATTGGAGGAGAGACCCAGTACTTC,CASSQDIGGETQYF
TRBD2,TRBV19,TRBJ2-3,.,TGTGCCACCCAGTTTCCGCGGGGGGCCCAAGGTACGCAGTATTTT,CATQFPRGAQGTQYF
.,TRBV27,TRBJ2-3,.,TGTGCCAGCAGCCTAAGGGACACCCAGGGGCCAGATACGCAGTATTTT,CASSLRDTQGPDTQYF
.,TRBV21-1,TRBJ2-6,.,TGTGCCAGCAGCCAATACGTTCTATCTGGGGCCAACGTCCTGACTTTC,CASSQYVLSGANVLTF
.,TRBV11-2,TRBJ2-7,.,TGTGCCAGTCACAGGGTGGGGGACTACGAGCGGCAGTACTTC,CASHRVGDYERQYF
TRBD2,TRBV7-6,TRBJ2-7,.,TGTGCCAGCAGCTTAGTGTGGGCTAGCGGGAGGAACGAGCAGTACTTC,CASSLVWASGRNEQYF
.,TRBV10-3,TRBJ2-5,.,TGTGCCTCCTCAGGCGCCCAAGAGACCCAGTACTTC,CASSGAQETQYF
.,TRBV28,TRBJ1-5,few,TGTGCCAGCAGTTTATGGGCACAGGTTTATCAGCCCCAGCATTTT,CASSLWAQVYQPQHF
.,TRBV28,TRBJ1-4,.,TGTGCCAGCAGTGTTGGGGGGAGGATAAATGAAAAACTGTTTTTT,CASSVGGRINEKLFF
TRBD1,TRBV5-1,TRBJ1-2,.,TGCGCCAGCAGCGAGACGACAGGGGGCTATGGCTACACCTTC,CASSETTGGYGYTF
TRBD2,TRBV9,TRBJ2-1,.,TGTGCCAGCAGCGCGACTAGCCGTCCAATATACAATGAGCAGTTCTTC,CASSATSRPIYNEQFF
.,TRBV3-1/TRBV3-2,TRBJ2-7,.,TGTGCCAGCAGCCATTCCCGGACTTCTTACGAGCAGTACTTC,CASSHSRTSYEQYF
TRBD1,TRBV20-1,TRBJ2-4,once,TGCAGTGCTAAACAGGGGTACATTCAGTACTTC,CSAKQGYIQYF
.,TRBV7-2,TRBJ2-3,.,TGTGCCAGCAGCTTATCCCGGGGGTTCACAGATACGCAGTATTTT,CASSLSRGFTDTQYF
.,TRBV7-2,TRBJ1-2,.,TGTGCCAGCAACGCAGTCGGGAGTTTTGGCTACACCTTC,CASNAVGSFGYTF
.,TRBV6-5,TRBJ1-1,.,TGTGCCAGCAGTTCTTCACAGGGTTACACTGAAGCTTTCTTT,CASSSSQGYTEAFF
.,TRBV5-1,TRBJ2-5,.,TGCGCCAGCAGCAGAAACAGGGTTGGCGAGACCCAGTACTTC,CASSRNRVGETQYF
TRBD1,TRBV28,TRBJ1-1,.,TGTGCCAGCAGTTCCTCCAGGGGGCTGGGCACTGAAGCTTTCTTT,CASSSSRGLGTEAFF
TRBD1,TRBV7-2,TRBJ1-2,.,TGTGCCAGCAGCTTTGTCCAGGGGGCACTGGGCTATGGCTACACCTTC,CASSFVQGALGYGYTF
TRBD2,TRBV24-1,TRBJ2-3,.,TGTGCCACCGCACGGGGGGAGACAGATACGCAGTATTTT,CATARGETDTQYF
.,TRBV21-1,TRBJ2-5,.,TGTGCCAGCAGCACGCACCACCGGACAGGAGGACAACAAGAGACCCAGTACTTC,CASSTHHRTGGQQETQYF
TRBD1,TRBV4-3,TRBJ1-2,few,TGCGCCAGCAGCCATCCACAGGGGGCGTCTAACTATGGCTACACCTTC,CASSHPQGASNYGYTF